These 27 T cell receptor beta chains originate from one sample sequenced in a study of blood T cell repertoires in COVID-19. The protocol was immunoSEQ multiplex PCR, while the TCRdb copy is restricted to in-frame clones and leaves out a portion. Of about 190,000 clones in the sample, under 90% were seen once. The specimen was peripheral blood. Every receptor here comes from a man aged 25 to 40 with active or convalescent COVID-19.

The rearrangement uses TRBV2 and TRBJ1-2; TRBD1 agrees at 7 bases. The J segment lost 4 bases and the V segment lost 4 bases, leaving 3 bases of the junction unmatched. CDR3 length: 13 residues. In germline, CDR1 is SNHLY, CDR2 FYNNEI. The CDR3 DNA sequence: TGTGCCAGCAGTGGGACAGGAGGCTATGGCTACACCTTC. It yields the protein CASSGTGGYGYTF.

The rearrangement joins TRBV12-3 or TRBV12-4 to TRBJ2-7, with D uncertain. This CDR3 has 12 residues. Trimming left V 6 bases short and J 12 bases short, with 18 bases between. CDR3 loop: CASSRRSYPGYF. The CDR3 DNA reads TGTGCCAGCAGCCGACGGTCCTATCCGGGGTACTTC.

This clone was picked up many times. The CDR3 loop reads CASSAETAYGYTF. In DNA form, the CDR3 reads TGCGCCAGCAGCGCGGAGACAGCTTATGGCTACACCTTC. The rearrangement uses TRBV5-1 and TRBJ1-2; possible D gene TRBD1, 5 bases. Germline CDR1 SGHRS, CDR2 YFSETQ. The CDR3 length is 13 residues. V was trimmed by 4 bases and J by 5 bases, leaving 12 bases between them.

This clone was detected a few times. The rearrangement uses TRBV7-9 and TRBJ1-2; possibly TRBD1 for D (6 bases). The CDR3 covers 14 residues. The germline V gene encodes CDR1 SEHNR and CDR2 FQNEAQ (reference sequence). Trimming removed 6 bases at V and 3 bases at J, with 14 bases between. The CDR3 sequence: CASSPNRDDYGYTF. In DNA form, the CDR3 reads TGTGCCAGCAGTCCGAACAGGGACGACTATGGCTACACCTTC.

The chain carries TRBV12-5 and TRBJ1-1; 10 bases align to TRBD1. V gave up 3 bases and J gave up 7 bases; unmatched junction bases: 11. This CDR3 is 16 amino acids long. CDR1 and CDR2 from the germline V gene are LGHNT and FRNRAP. Here the CDR3 reads CASGFVRDRGPVEAFF. CDR3 sequence (DNA): TGTGCTAGTGGTTTTGTCCGGGACAGGGGACCCGTTGAAGCTTTCTTT.

J is TRBJ2-1 and V is TRBV29-1, with 7 bases matching TRBD2. The CDR3 sequence is 14 residues long. With 6 bases clipped from V and 9 bases from J, the junction kept 14 bases outside the gene matches. CDR1 is SQVTM and CDR2 is ANQGSEA in the germline V gene. CDR3 region: CSVPRSGGEGEQFF. The CDR3 DNA reads TGCAGCGTCCCCAGGTCTGGAGGGGAGGGTGAGCAGTTCTTC.

This clone was seen once. The rearrangement links TRBV5-5 to TRBJ1-1; no definite D call. From germline, CDR1 is SGHKS and CDR2 YYEKEE (reference sequence). V shed 0 bases and J shed 5 bases, with 8 bases lying between them. This CDR3 is 13 amino acids long. CDR3 bases: TGTGCCAGCAGCTTGGACCTCGGGACTGAAGCTTTCTTT. It codes for CASSLDLGTEAFF. Full variable domain (remainder filled in from reference TRBV5-5 and TRBJ1-1): DAGVTQSPTHLIKTRGQQVTLRCSPISGHKSVSWYQQVLGQGPQFIFQYYEKEERGRGNFPDRFSARQFPNYSSELNVNALLLGDSALYLCASSLDLGTEAFFGQGTRLTVV.

This clone was seen only once. The CDR3 region has the DNA TGTGCCACCAGCAGAGACAGGGAGAACACTGAAGCTTTCTTT. Its translation is CATSRDRENTEAFF. This chain connects TRBV15 to TRBJ1-1; D perhaps matches TRBD1 (5 bases). Germline CDR1 reads LNHNV; CDR2 reads YYDKDF (reference sequence). Trimming removed 0 bases from V and 1 base from J, with 6 bases in between. The CDR3 consists of 14 residues.

The rearrangement uses TRBV3-1 (or the pseudogene TRBV3-2) and TRBJ1-5; 8 bases align to TRBD1. The germline CDR1 and CDR2 sequences are LGHDT and YNNKEL (reference sequence). V lost 4 bases to trimming and J lost 5 bases; unmatched junction nucleotides: 7. The CDR3 is made up of 15 amino acids. CDR3 in amino acids: CASSLTGASDQPQHF. Here the CDR3 DNA reads TGTGCCAGCAGCCTGACAGGGGCCAGCGATCAGCCCCAGCATTTT.

This chain joins TRBV19 and TRBJ1-1, with TRBD1 identical over 7 bases. Germline lookup yields CDR1 LNHDA and CDR2 SQIVND (reference sequence). V shed 5 bases, J shed 0 bases, and the junction held 9 bases outside the gene matches. The CDR3 length is 16 residues. CDR3 protein: CASSFPDRAMNTEAFF. CDR3 nucleotide sequence: TGTGCCAGTAGTTTCCCCGACAGGGCCATGAACACTGAAGCTTTCTTT. The complete variable domain, with remaining parts taken from reference TRBV19 and TRBJ1-1, reads DGGITQSPKYLFRKEGQNVTLSCEQNLNHDAMYWYRQDPGQGLRLIYYSQIVNDFQKGDIAEGYSVSREKKESFPLTVTSAQKNPTAFYLCASSFPDRAMNTEAFFGQGTRLTVV.

This clone has a handful of counts. The rearrangement uses TRBV5-5 and TRBJ1-6, with D possibly being TRBD1 (5 bases). The V and J ends lost 2 bases and 10 bases respectively, with 16 bases between them. The length of the CDR3 is 15 residues. Germline CDR1 and CDR2: SGHKS and YYEKEE (reference sequence). The CDR3 nucleotides read TGTGCCAGCAGCTTCCCGGAGGGGAGTGGATCACCCCTCCACTTT. Its translation is CASSFPEGSGSPLHF.

This chain links TRBV4-3 with TRBJ1-5; 8 nucleotides align to TRBD1. The CDR3 length is 15 residues. Trimming took 5 bases from V and 1 from J; bases not matched to a gene: 4. Germline lookup yields CDR1 LGHNA and CDR2 YSLEER. The CDR3 nucleotides read TGCGCCAGCAGCTACGACAGGGGCAGCAATCAGCCCCAGCATTTT. Translated: CASSYDRGSNQPQHF.

This clone showed up just a few times. Other DNA sequences from this sample encode an identical CDR3 as well. The J gene is TRBJ2-3, the V gene TRBV6-4, with TRBD2 matching 8 bases. Trimming at V came to 0 bases and at J to 4 bases, leaving 3 bases not matched to a gene. Germline loops: CDR1 MRHNA, CDR2 SNTAGT. The CDR3 length is 15 residues. This CDR3 reads CASSDSSGGPDTQYF. Written as DNA, the CDR3 is TGTGCCAGCAGTGACTCTTCGGGGGGGCCAGATACGCAGTATTTT.

The J gene is TRBJ1-5, the V gene TRBV27, with D perhaps matching TRBD1 (5 bases). The germline V and J ends were trimmed by 7 bases and 3 bases, with 16 bases remaining between them. Germline lookup yields CDR1 MNHEY and CDR2 SMNVEV (reference sequence). The CDR3 loop spans 15 amino acids. CDR3 coding DNA: TGTGCCAGCAAGTGGTCGGGGGATTACAATCAGCCCCAGCATTTT. This codes for CASKWSGDYNQPQHF.

The V call is TRBV19, the J call TRBJ2-5; 7 bases fit TRBD2. J was trimmed by 4 bases and V by 6 bases; bases with no gene match: 8. There are 14 residues in the CDR3. CDR1 LNHDA and CDR2 SQIVND come from the germline V gene (reference sequence). CDR3 DNA sequence: TGTGCCAGTAGCCAGGGAGGGGACGCAGAGACCCAGTACTTC. This gives the protein CASSQGGDAETQYF. Drawing the rest from reference TRBV19 and TRBJ2-5, the complete variable domain is DGGITQSPKYLFRKEGQNVTLSCEQNLNHDAMYWYRQDPGQGLRLIYYSQIVNDFQKGDIAEGYSVSREKKESFPLTVTSAQKNPTAFYLCASSQGGDAETQYFGPGTRLLVL.

This clone was picked up a small number of times. The rearrangement links TRBV12-5 to TRBJ2-1, with 10 nucleotides matching TRBD2. CDR1 LGHNT and CDR2 FRNRAP come from the germline V gene. The ends lost 5 bases at V and 9 bases at J; junction bases unmatched: 4. The CDR3 runs to 13 residues. The CDR3 here is CASGTGLAVEQFF. The CDR3 coding sequence is TGTGCTAGTGGTACCGGACTAGCGGTTGAGCAGTTCTTC. Filled out from reference TRBV12-5 and TRBJ2-1, the complete variable domain reads DARVTQTPRHKVTEMGQEVTMRCQPILGHNTVFWYRQTMMQGLELLAYFRNRAPLDDSGMPKDRFSAEMPDATLATLKIQPSEPRDSAVYFCASGTGLAVEQFFGPGTRLTVL.

V usage is TRBV5-6 and J usage is TRBJ2-3; 7 bases line up with TRBD2. The CDR3 has 15 residues. Per the germline V gene, CDR1 is SGHDT and CDR2 is YYEEEE. The J segment lost 1 base and the V segment lost 0 bases, leaving 2 bases of the junction unmatched. The CDR3 reads CASSLESGGTDTQYF. The CDR3 DNA reads TGTGCCAGCAGCTTGGAGAGCGGGGGCACAGATACGCAGTATTTT.

This clone was seen a single time. The chain links TRBV25-1 to TRBJ2-1, with 9 bases aligning to TRBD1. The trim removed 3 bases at V and 9 bases at J, leaving 9 bases unmatched. The CDR3 consists of 15 residues. Germline-derived CDR1 and CDR2 are MGHDK and SYGVNS. In DNA form, the CDR3 reads TGTGCCAGCAGTGAGCCGGGACAGGGTTTGTTTGAGCAGTTCTTC. It specifies CASSEPGQGLFEQFF.

The rearrangement uses TRBV2 and TRBJ1-1; 8 nucleotides align to TRBD1. This CDR3 has 15 residues. Germline CDR1 is SNHLY and CDR2 is FYNNEI. The V and J ends lost 8 bases and 1 base, in that order; junction bases with no gene match: 9. The CDR3 is CASQGAGVKNTEAFF. As DNA, the CDR3 is TGTGCCAGCCAGGGGGCAGGGGTCAAGAACACTGAAGCTTTCTTT.

The gene calls are TRBV11-2 and TRBJ2-1, with TRBD1 identical over 8 bases. Germline-derived CDR1 and CDR2 are SGHAT and FQNNGV. The CDR3 runs to 16 residues. J lost 0 bases, V lost 1 base, and 2 bases had no gene match. CDR3 DNA: TGTGCCAGCAGCTTAGTCACAGGGGGCTCCTACAATGAGCAGTTCTTC. Amino acids: CASSLVTGGSYNEQFF.

This rearrangement joins TRBV24-1 to TRBJ1-4; no definite D call. This CDR3 has 14 residues. The germline CDR1 and CDR2 sequences are KGHDR and SFDVKD. The V end was cut by 3 bases, the J end by 10 bases, with 14 bases between. CDR3: CATSDNQREGKLFF. The CDR3 DNA sequence: TGTGCCACCAGTGATAACCAAAGGGAGGGAAAACTGTTTTTT.

V and J are TRBV30 and TRBJ1-1, with D hard to call. Looked up from germline, CDR1 is GTSNPN and CDR2 is SVGIG (reference sequence). Trimming pared 3 bases from V and 1 base from J, leaving 12 bases between. The CDR3 consists of 14 residues. This CDR3 reads CAWSRERANTEAFF. The CDR3 DNA sequence: TGTGCCTGGAGCCGGGAGAGAGCGAACACTGAAGCTTTCTTT. The entire variable domain, with the rest obtained from reference TRBV30 and TRBJ1-1, is as follows: SQTIHQWPATLVQPVGSPLSLECTVEGTSNPNLYWYRQAAGRGLQLLFYSVGIGQISSEVPQNLSASRPQDRQFILSSKKLLLSDSGFYLCAWSRERANTEAFFGQGTRLTVV.

The rearrangement links TRBV6-1 to TRBJ1-1; D perhaps matches TRBD1 (5 bases). This CDR3 has 14 residues. The V end was cut by 3 bases, the J end by 1 base, with 9 bases between. From germline, CDR1 is MNHNS and CDR2 SASEGT. CDR3 DNA sequence: TGTGCCAGCAGTGAGCGGGGGGGGAACACTGAAGCTTTCTTT. This sequence encodes CASSERGGNTEAFF.

The chain links TRBV11-2 to TRBJ1-5; no clear D gene. The V and J ends lost 2 bases and 0 bases respectively, with 8 bases between them. Germline values: CDR1 SGHAT, CDR2 FQNNGV. The CDR3 extends over 15 amino acids. CDR3 amino acids: CASSLNSNSNQPQHF. CDR3 nucleotides: TGTGCCAGCAGCTTAAACAGCAATAGCAATCAGCCCCAGCATTTT.

The chain employs TRBV19 and TRBJ2-3; D unresolved. The CDR3 is 15 amino acids. Trimming pared 1 base from V and 1 base from J, leaving 9 bases between. From germline, CDR1 is LNHDA and CDR2 SQIVND (reference sequence). In nucleotides, the CDR3 is TGTGCCAGTAGTATAGGGGTAGCCCGCACAGATACGCAGTATTTT. Its protein product is CASSIGVARTDTQYF.

The V and J genes are TRBV27 and TRBJ2-3; 9 bases fit TRBD1. Germline CDR1 MNHEY, CDR2 SMNVEV (reference sequence). Unmatched junction bases numbered 10, after V lost 3 bases and J lost 6 bases. CDR3 length: 16 residues. The CDR3 DNA reads as TGTGCCAGCAGTTTGTTTTCCGGGACAGGGTCCGATACGCAGTATTTT. It translates to CASSLFSGTGSDTQYF.

The chain carries TRBV6-6 and TRBJ1-6, with D unclear. The ends were cut back, 7 bases at V and 0 bases at J, with 7 bases in the middle. Germline V lookup: CDR1 MNHNY, CDR2 SVGAGI (reference sequence). CDR3 length: 14 residues. This CDR3 is CASTPSSYNSPLHF. The CDR3 DNA follows: TGTGCCAGCACCCCGAGCTCCTATAATTCACCCCTCCACTTT.